Listed below are T cell receptor beta chains from one sample, sequenced in a study of blood T cell repertoires in COVID-19. Sequencing used immunoSEQ multiplex PCR; TCRdb keeps in-frame clones, though not all of them. The table records under 300,000 clones, over 80% of them present only once. The sequenced material came from peripheral blood. These receptors were collected from a man aged 30-40 years who had recovered from COVID-19. CDR3s include the opening cysteine and the closing phenylalanine or tryptophan. D genes are given only for firm matches. Clone size, where shown, is once, few, many, or a class for clones that have expanded.

>-|TRBJ2-7|TRBD1|TRBV7-2
CASSLLGQVYEQYF
TGTGCCAGCAGCTTATTGGGACAGGTCTACGAGCAGTACTTC
>-|TRBJ1-5|-|TRBV6-5
CASSLDGLNQPQHF
TGTGCCAGCAGCTTGGACGGACTCAATCAGCCCCAGCATTTT
>-|TRBJ2-7|-|TRBV5-1
CASSFFGQLYEQYF
TGCGCCAGCAGCTTTTTTGGACAACTCTACGAGCAGTACTTC
>-|TRBJ2-7|TRBD1|TRBV5-1
CASADRGAGEQYF
TGCGCCAGCGCTGACAGGGGCGCCGGGGAGCAGTACTTC
>-|TRBJ1-5|-|TRBV2
CASSTDGLENQPQHF
TGTGCCAGCAGCACCGACGGACTCGAGAATCAGCCCCAGCATTTT
>-|TRBJ1-1|-|TRBV7-3
CASSFQGGDTEAFF
TGTGCCAGCAGCTTCCAGGGCGGAGACACTGAAGCTTTCTTT
>-|TRBJ1-6|-|TRBV5-6
CASSLALAARGNSPLHF
TGTGCCAGCAGCTTGGCGTTGGCCGCAAGAGGAAATTCACCCCTCCACTTT
>-|TRBJ1-1|TRBD1|TRBV7-2
CASGQGAGDRTEAFF
TGTGCCAGCGGGCAGGGGGCGGGGGATAGGACTGAAGCTTTCTTT
>-|TRBJ2-7|TRBD2|TRBV19
CASSRRTSGGFYEQYF
TGTGCCAGTAGTAGGAGGACTAGCGGGGGTTTTTACGAGCAGTACTTC
>-|TRBJ2-3|TRBD2|TRBV19
CASSTRSGGTDTQYF
TGTGCCAGTAGTACCCGTAGCGGGGGTACAGATACGCAGTATTTT
>-|TRBJ1-4|-|TRBV27
CASSSPGGSGSNEKLFF
TGTGCCAGCAGCTCACCGGGGGGGTCTGGGTCTAATGAAAAACTGTTTTTT
>once|TRBJ2-3|TRBD2|TRBV5-6
CASSGEGLAGFTSTDTQYF
TGTGCCAGCAGCGGCGAGGGACTAGCGGGCTTCACAAGCACAGATACGCAGTATTTT
>-|TRBJ2-5|TRBD1|TRBV24-1
CATSHASDRAETQYF
TGTGCCACCAGCCATGCCAGTGACAGGGCAGAGACCCAGTACTTC
>-|TRBJ2-5|TRBD2|TRBV5-1
CASSFAGDGQETQYF
TGCGCCAGCAGCTTTGCGGGGGATGGCCAAGAGACCCAGTACTTC
>-|TRBJ1-1|TRBD1|TRBV19
CASSLRQGGNTEAFF
TGTGCCAGTAGTCTGAGACAGGGGGGGAACACTGAAGCTTTCTTT
>-|TRBJ2-2|TRBD2|TRBV6-4
CASSRTSESGELFF
TGTGCCAGCAGTAGGACTAGCGAATCCGGGGAGCTGTTTTTT
>-|TRBJ1-3|-|TRBV1
CTSGWRSGNTIYF
TGCACCTCCGGGTGGCGCTCTGGAAACACCATATATTTT
>once|TRBJ1-2|-|TRBV29-1
CSVEGRSGYTF
TGCAGCGTTGAGGGGCGAAGCGGCTACACCTTC
>-|TRBJ1-1|-|TRBV6-5
CASTVSRDTEAFF
TGTGCCAGCACGGTTTCCAGGGACACTGAAGCTTTCTTT
>few|TRBJ1-1|-|TRBV7-2
CASSLHRQGSEAFF
TGTGCCAGCAGCTTACATCGGCAGGGGTCTGAAGCTTTCTTT
>-|TRBJ2-3|TRBD1|TRBV18
CASSPRQGRTDTQYF
TGTGCCAGCTCACCGAGACAGGGGAGGACAGATACGCAGTATTTT
>-|TRBJ1-3|-|TRBV4-1
CASSQGANSGNTIYF
TGCGCCAGCAGCCAAGGGGCGAACTCTGGAAACACCATATATTTT
>few|TRBJ1-3|-|TRBV5-1
CASSLGVTSGNTIYF
TGCGCCAGCAGCTTGGGAGTCACCTCTGGAAACACCATATATTTT
>-|TRBJ2-3|TRBD2|TRBV12-3/TRBV12-4
CATGGPTDTQYF
TGTGCCACGGGGGGGCCAACAGATACGCAGTATTTT
>-|TRBJ1-1|TRBD1|TRBV19
CASSGRTGENTEAFF
TGTGCCAGTAGCGGAAGGACAGGAGAGAACACTGAAGCTTTCTTT
>-|TRBJ1-5|TRBD1|TRBV3-1/TRBV3-2
CASSQDIVQGPGNQPQHF
TGTGCCAGCAGCCAAGATATTGTACAGGGGCCGGGCAATCAGCCCCAGCATTTT
>-|TRBJ1-1|-|TRBV7-8
CASSFPWRGPDNTEAFF
TGTGCCAGCAGCTTCCCCTGGCGGGGGCCGGATAACACTGAAGCTTTCTTT
>-|TRBJ1-1|-|TRBV7-3
CASSLNRNTEAFF
TGTGCCAGCAGCTTAAACAGGAACACTGAAGCTTTCTTT
>few|TRBJ1-4|-|TRBV7-6
CASSLSGYGGRATNEKLFF
TGTGCCAGCAGCTTATCGGGATACGGGGGGAGGGCAACTAATGAAAAACTGTTTTTT
>-|TRBJ1-4|-|TRBV3-1/TRBV3-2
CASSPPGALNEKLFF
TGTGCCAGCAGCCCTCCAGGGGCCCTAAATGAAAAACTGTTTTTT
>-|TRBJ1-5|TRBD1|TRBV4-2
CASSQTGVSNQPQHF
TGTGCCAGCAGCCAGACAGGGGTTAGCAATCAGCCCCAGCATTTT
>-|TRBJ2-3|TRBD2|TRBV9
CASSDSGGAASTQYF
TGTGCCAGCAGCGACAGCGGGGGGGCCGCCAGTACGCAGTATTTT
>-|TRBJ1-3|TRBD1|TRBV9
CASSRQGPGGNTIYF
TGTGCCAGCAGCCGACAGGGGCCGGGGGGAAACACCATATATTTT
>-|TRBJ2-3|-|TRBV9
CASSGTIKSDTQYF
TGTGCCAGCAGCGGCACAATCAAGTCAGATACGCAGTATTTT
>-|TRBJ1-1|-|TRBV13
CASSVMRYTEAFF
TGTGCCAGCAGCGTTATGAGATACACTGAAGCTTTCTTT
>-|TRBJ2-1|TRBD2|TRBV19
CALAGGAHNEQFF
TGTGCCTTGGCGGGAGGCGCCCACAATGAGCAGTTCTTC
>once|TRBJ1-1|-|TRBV2
CASSGPGNGGTEAFF
TGTGCCAGCAGTGGTCCAGGAAATGGAGGAACTGAAGCTTTCTTT
>-|TRBJ2-7|TRBD2|TRBV2
CASSDRAGGTYEQYF
TGTGCCAGCAGTGATAGAGCGGGGGGAACCTACGAGCAGTACTTC
>-|TRBJ1-1|-|TRBV18
CASSPLGAEAFF
TGTGCCAGCTCACCGCTCGGGGCTGAAGCTTTCTTT
>once|TRBJ2-7|TRBD1|TRBV5-1
CASSLPNDRGEQYF
TGCGCCAGCAGCTTACCAAACGACAGGGGGGAGCAGTACTTC
>once|TRBJ2-7|-|TRBV19
CASSLFWAPSEEQYF
TGTGCCAGTAGTCTTTTCTGGGCCCCAAGTGAAGAGCAGTACTTC
>-|TRBJ2-1|-|TRBV5-3
CARSSPPHSEQDEQFF
TGTGCCAGAAGCTCCCCCCCACACTCTGAGCAGGATGAGCAGTTCTTC
>-|TRBJ2-3|TRBD2|TRBV5-1
CASSLDVAGGPDTQYF
TGCGCCAGCAGCTTGGATGTGGCGGGGGGTCCAGATACGCAGTATTTT
>few|TRBJ1-5|TRBD1|TRBV19
CASSIRQGYSNQPQHF
TGTGCCAGTAGTATTCGACAGGGTTATAGCAATCAGCCCCAGCATTTT
>-|TRBJ2-7|TRBD2|TRBV2
CASSGLAGAGGEQYF
TGTGCCAGCAGTGGACTAGCGGGGGCAGGTGGAGAGCAGTACTTC
>few|TRBJ1-1|-|TRBV12-3/TRBV12-4
CASSLGGAEAFF
TGTGCCAGCAGTTTAGGGGGGGCTGAAGCTTTCTTT
>-|TRBJ2-4|-|TRBV6-5
CASSAGYAKNIQYF
TGTGCCAGCAGCGCAGGGTATGCCAAAAACATTCAGTACTTC
>-|TRBJ1-5|-|TRBV2
CASREENNSNQPQHF
TGTGCCAGCAGAGAGGAGAACAATAGCAATCAGCCCCAGCATTTT
>few|TRBJ2-1|-|TRBV10-1
CASSESEEGSEQFF
TGCGCCAGCAGTGAGTCTGAGGAGGGCAGTGAGCAGTTCTTC
>-|TRBJ2-1|TRBD2|TRBV5-1
CASSFSGGAKEQFF
TGCGCCAGCAGCTTTAGCGGGGGGGCGAAAGAGCAGTTCTTC
>-|TRBJ1-4|-|TRBV6-5
CASSPELATNEKLFF
TGTGCCAGCAGTCCCGAACTCGCAACTAATGAAAAACTGTTTTTT
>once|TRBJ2-2|-|TRBV7-3
CASSLGPLKPNTGELFF
TGTGCCAGCAGCTTGGGTCCACTAAAGCCCAACACCGGGGAGCTGTTTTTT